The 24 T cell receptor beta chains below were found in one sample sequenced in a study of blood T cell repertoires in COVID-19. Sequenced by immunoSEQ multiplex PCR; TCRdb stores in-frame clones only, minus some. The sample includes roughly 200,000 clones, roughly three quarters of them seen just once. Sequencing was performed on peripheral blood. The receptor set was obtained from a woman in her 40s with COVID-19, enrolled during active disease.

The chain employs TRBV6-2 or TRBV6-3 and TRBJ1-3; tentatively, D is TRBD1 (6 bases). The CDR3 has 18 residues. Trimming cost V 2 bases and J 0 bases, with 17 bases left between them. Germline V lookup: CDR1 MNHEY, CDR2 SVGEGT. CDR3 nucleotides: TGTGCCAGCAGTTACGAGCGGGGGCCCTTTCTCTCTGGAAACACCATATATTTT. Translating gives CASSYERGPFLSGNTIYF.

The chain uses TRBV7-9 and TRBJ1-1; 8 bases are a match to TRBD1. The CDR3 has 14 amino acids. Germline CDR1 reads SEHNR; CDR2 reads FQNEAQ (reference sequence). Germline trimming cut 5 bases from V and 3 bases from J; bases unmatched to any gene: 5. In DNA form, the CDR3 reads TGTGCCAGCAGCGTCTCGACAGGGGACACTGAAGCTTTCTTT. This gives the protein CASSVSTGDTEAFF. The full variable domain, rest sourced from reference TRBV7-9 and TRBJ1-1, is DTGVSQNPRHKITKRGQNVTFRCDPISEHNRLYWYRQTLGQGPEFLTYFQNEAQLEKSRLLSDRFSAERPKGSFSTLEIQRTEQGDSAMYLCASSVSTGDTEAFFGQGTRLTVV.

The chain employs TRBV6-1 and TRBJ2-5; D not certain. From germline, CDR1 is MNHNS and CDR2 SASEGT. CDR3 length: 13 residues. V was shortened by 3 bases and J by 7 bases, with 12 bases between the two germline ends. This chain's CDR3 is CASSEGPRRTQYF. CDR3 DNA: TGTGCCAGCAGTGAGGGCCCCAGGCGGACCCAGTACTTC.

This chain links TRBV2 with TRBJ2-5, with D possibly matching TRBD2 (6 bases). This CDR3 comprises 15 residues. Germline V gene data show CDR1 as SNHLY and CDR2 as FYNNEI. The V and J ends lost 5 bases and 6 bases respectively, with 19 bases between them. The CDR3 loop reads CASSPSSGRSKTQYF. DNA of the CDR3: TGTGCCAGCAGTCCGAGTAGCGGACGCTCGAAGACCCAGTACTTC.

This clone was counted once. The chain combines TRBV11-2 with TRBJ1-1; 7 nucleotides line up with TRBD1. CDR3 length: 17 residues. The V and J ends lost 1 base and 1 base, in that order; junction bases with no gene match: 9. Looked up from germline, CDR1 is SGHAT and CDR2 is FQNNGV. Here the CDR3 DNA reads TGTGCCAGCAGCTTAGGAGGCAGGGGGTTGGGGAACACTGAAGCTTTCTTT. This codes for CASSLGGRGLGNTEAFF.

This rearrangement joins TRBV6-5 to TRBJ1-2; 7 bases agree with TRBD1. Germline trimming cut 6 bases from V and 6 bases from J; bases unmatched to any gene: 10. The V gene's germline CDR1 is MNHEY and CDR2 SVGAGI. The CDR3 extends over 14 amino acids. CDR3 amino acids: CASSRTGVVDGYTF. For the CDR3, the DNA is TGTGCCAGCAGCAGAACAGGGGTGGTTGATGGCTACACCTTC.

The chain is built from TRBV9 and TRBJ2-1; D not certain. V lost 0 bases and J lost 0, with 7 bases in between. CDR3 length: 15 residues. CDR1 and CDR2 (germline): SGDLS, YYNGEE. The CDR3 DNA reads TGTGCCAGCAGCGTAGCACCGAGCTCCTACAATGAGCAGTTCTTC. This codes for CASSVAPSSYNEQFF.

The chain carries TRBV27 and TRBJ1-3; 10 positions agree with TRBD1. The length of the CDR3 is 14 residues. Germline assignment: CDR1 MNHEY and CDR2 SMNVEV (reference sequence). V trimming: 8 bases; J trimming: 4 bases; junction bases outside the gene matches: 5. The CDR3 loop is CASRQGAVGNTIYF. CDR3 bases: TGTGCCAGCCGACAGGGGGCGGTAGGAAACACCATATATTTT.

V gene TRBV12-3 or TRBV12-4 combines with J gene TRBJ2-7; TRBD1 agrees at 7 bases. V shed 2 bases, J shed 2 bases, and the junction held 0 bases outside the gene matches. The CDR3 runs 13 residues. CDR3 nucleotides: TGTGCCAGCAGTTTACAGGGGGCCTACGAGCAGTACTTC. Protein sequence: CASSLQGAYEQYF.

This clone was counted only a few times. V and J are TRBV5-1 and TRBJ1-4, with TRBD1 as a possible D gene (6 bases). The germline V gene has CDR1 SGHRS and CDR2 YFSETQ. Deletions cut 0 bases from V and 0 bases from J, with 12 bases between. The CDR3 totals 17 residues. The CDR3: CASSLAAQGATNEKLFF. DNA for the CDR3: TGCGCCAGCAGCTTGGCAGCACAGGGAGCAACTAATGAAAAACTGTTTTTT.

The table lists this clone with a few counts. This CDR3 reads CSVGGTAGDQPQHF. CDR3 DNA sequence: TGCAGCGTTGGGGGCACAGCAGGGGATCAGCCCCAGCATTTT. The rearrangement links TRBV29-1 to TRBJ1-5; perhaps TRBD1 as D (6 bases). From germline, CDR1 is SQVTM and CDR2 ANQGSEA. The CDR3 consists of 14 residues. Between the trimmed V and J ends, which lost 4 bases and 5 bases, there was a span of 15 bases. Using reference TRBV29-1 and TRBJ1-5 for the parts outside the CDR3, the full variable domain is SAVISQKPSRDICQRGTSLTIQCQVDSQVTMMFWYRQQPGQSLTLIATANQGSEATYESGFVIDKFPISRPNLTFSTLTVSNMSPEDSSIYLCSVGGTAGDQPQHFGDGTRLSIL.

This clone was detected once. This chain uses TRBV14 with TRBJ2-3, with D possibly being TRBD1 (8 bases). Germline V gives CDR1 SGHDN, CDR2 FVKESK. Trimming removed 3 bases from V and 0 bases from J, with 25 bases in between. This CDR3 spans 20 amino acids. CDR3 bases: TGTGCCAGCAGCCAGGGCAGGGGGCGCGGCGGGGGCCCTAGCACAGATACGCAGTATTTT. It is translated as CASSQGRGRGGGPSTDTQYF.

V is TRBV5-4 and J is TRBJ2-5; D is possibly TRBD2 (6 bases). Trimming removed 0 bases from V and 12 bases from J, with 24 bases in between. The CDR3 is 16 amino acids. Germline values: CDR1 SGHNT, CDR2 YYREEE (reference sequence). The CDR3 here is CASSLGVSGPAGRKYF. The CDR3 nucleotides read TGTGCCAGCAGCTTGGGGGTTAGCGGTCCCGCCGGGCGGAAGTACTTC.

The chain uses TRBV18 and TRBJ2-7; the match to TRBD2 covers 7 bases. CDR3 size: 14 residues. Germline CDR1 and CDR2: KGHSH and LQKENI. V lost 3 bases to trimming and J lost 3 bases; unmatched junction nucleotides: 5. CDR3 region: CASSPGGESYEQYF. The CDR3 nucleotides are TGTGCCAGCTCACCGGGGGGGGAGAGCTACGAGCAGTACTTC.

The CDR3 coding sequence is TGCAGCGTCCAGGGACAGTCGGTCACAGATACGCAGTATTTT. This translates into CSVQGQSVTDTQYF. The chain has TRBV29-1 and TRBJ2-3; 7 bases align to TRBD1. Germline V CDR1 and CDR2: SQVTM, ANQGSEA. V lost 6 bases and J lost 2; bases outside the gene matches: 8. CDR3 length equals 14 residues.

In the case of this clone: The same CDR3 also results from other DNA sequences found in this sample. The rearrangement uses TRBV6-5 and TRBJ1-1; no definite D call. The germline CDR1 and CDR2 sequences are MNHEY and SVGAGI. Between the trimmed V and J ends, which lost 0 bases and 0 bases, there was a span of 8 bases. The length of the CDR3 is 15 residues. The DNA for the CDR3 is TGTGCCAGCAGTTACTCGGCAGGAATGAACACTGAAGCTTTCTTT. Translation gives CASSYSAGMNTEAFF.

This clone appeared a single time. The CDR3 DNA reads as TGTGCCACCAGGTGGGGCGAAAACACTGAAGCTTTCTTT. It translates to CATRWGENTEAFF. This sequence joins TRBV24-1 and TRBJ1-1, with a weak D call TRBD1 (5 bases). V gave up 7 bases and J gave up 2 bases, with 10 bases separating them. Germline CDR1 KGHDR, CDR2 SFDVKD. CDR3 length: 13 amino acids.

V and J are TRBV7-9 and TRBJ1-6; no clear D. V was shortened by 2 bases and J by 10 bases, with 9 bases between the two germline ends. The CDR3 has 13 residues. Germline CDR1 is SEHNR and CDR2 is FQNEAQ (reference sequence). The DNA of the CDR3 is TGTGCCAGCAGCTTACTCCGAGAATCACCCCTCCACTTT. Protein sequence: CASSLLRESPLHF. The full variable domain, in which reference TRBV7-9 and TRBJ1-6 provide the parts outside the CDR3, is DTGVSQNPRHKITKRGQNVTFRCDPISEHNRLYWYRQTLGQGPEFLTYFQNEAQLEKSRLLSDRFSAERPKGSFSTLEIQRTEQGDSAMYLCASSLLRESPLHFGNGTRLTVT.

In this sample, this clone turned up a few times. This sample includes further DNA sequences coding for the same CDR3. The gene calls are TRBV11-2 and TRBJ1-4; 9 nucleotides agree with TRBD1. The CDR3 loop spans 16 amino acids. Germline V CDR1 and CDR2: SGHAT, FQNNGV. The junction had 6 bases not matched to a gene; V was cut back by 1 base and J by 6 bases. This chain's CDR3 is CASSLVGTGNDEKLFF. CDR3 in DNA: TGTGCCAGCAGCTTAGTAGGGACAGGGAACGATGAAAAACTGTTTTTT.

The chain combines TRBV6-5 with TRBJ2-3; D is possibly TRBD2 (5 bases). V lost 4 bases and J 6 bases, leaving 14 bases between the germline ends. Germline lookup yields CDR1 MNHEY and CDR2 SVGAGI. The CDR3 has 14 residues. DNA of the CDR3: TGTGCCAGCAGTTTCGCCCTAGCCAGCGATACGCAGTATTTT. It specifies CASSFALASDTQYF.

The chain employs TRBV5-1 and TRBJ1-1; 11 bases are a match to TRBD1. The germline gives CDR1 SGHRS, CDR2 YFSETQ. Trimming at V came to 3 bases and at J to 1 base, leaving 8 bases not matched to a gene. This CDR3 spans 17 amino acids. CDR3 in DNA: TGCGCCAGCAGCTCCGGACAGGGGGCCTTCTCGAACACTGAAGCTTTCTTT. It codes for CASSSGQGAFSNTEAFF.

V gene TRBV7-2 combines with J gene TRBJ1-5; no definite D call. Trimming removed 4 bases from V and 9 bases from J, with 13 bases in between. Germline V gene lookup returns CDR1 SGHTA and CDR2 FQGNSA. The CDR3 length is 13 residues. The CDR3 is CASSSGRRLPQHF. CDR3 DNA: TGTGCCAGCAGCTCCGGAAGGAGGCTGCCCCAGCATTTT.

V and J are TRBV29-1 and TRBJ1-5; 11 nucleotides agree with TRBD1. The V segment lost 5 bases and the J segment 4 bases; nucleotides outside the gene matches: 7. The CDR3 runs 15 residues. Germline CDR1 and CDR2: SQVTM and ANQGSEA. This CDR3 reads CSVSTGQGANQPQHF. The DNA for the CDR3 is TGCAGCGTTTCGACAGGACAGGGGGCGAATCAGCCCCAGCATTTT. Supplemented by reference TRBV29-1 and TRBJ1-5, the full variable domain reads SAVISQKPSRDICQRGTSLTIQCQVDSQVTMMFWYRQQPGQSLTLIATANQGSEATYESGFVIDKFPISRPNLTFSTLTVSNMSPEDSSIYLCSVSTGQGANQPQHFGDGTRLSIL.

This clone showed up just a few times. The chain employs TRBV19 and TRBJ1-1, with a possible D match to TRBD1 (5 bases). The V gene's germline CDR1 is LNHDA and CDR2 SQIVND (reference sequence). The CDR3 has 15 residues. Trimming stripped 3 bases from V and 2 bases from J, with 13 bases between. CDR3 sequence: CASSMEGRVNTEAFF. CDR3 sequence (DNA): TGTGCCAGTAGTATGGAGGGACGGGTAAACACTGAAGCTTTCTTT.